Below, 2 T cell receptor beta chains from the same sample are listed, as sequenced in a study of cytomegalovirus exposure and HLA in healthy donors (dated by TCRdb to 2016 to 2017). Libraries were prepared through the immunoSEQ multiplex PCR assay. A mixture of 60 forward primers for TCR Vbeta segments and 13 reverse primers for TCR Jbeta segments was used in the multiplex PCR. The table comes from immuneACCESS by way of TCRdb, which keeps in-frame sequences with V and J called. Part of the clones is missing from these tables; in studies checked, under half for an unresolved V gene and the rest for unknown reasons. The sample table shows about 120,000 clones, and 9% to 10% are seen once. The biggest ten clones account for less than 4% of the sample. Sequenced: PBMCs. All receptors come from a man younger than 40 in good health and CMV-seronegative.

The table lists this clone with a few counts. V usage is TRBV9 and J usage is TRBJ2-1, with D possibly matching TRBD1 (6 bases). CDR3 length: 16 amino acids. V lost 2 bases to trimming and J lost 5 bases, with 17 bases between them. The germline CDR1 and CDR2 sequences are SGDLS and YYNGEE. The CDR3 is CASSVNPAGVDNEQFF. The CDR3 DNA follows: TGTGCCAGCAGCGTTAATCCAGCAGGGGTGGACAATGAGCAGTTCTTC.

The chain recombines TRBV5-1 with TRBJ2-2, with TRBD1 matching over 7 bases. Unmatched junction bases numbered 1, after V lost 2 bases and J lost 0 bases. The germline V gene encodes CDR1 SGHRS and CDR2 YFSETQ. This CDR3 is built from 15 residues. The DNA of the CDR3 is TGCGCCAGCAGCTTTACAGGGGCGAACACCGGGGAGCTGTTTTTT. Translating gives CASSFTGANTGELFF.